What follows are 19 T cell receptor beta chains derived from one specimen sequenced in a study of T cell changes during pregnancy in multiple sclerosis. TCRdb's table, derived via immunoSEQ multiplex PCR, lists solely in-frame clones and lacks some. The sample has 30,000 to 35,000 clones, 75% to 95% seen once. Sequenced material: CD8+ T cells from peripheral blood mononuclear cells, taken before pregnancy. The receptors originated from a female donor with multiple sclerosis, enrolled in a pregnancy study.

The chain is built from TRBV9 and TRBJ1-3; TRBD1 agrees at 8 bases. Unmatched junction bases numbered 5, after V lost 4 bases and J lost 8 bases. Germline CDR1 and CDR2: SGDLS and YYNGEE. This CDR3 spans 13 amino acids. The CDR3, as DNA: TGTGCCAGCAGCCCCCAGGGGGCGGACACCATATATTTT. It specifies CASSPQGADTIYF. Based on the CDR3 plus reference TRBV9 and TRBJ1-3, the full variable domain is DSGVTQTPKHLITATGQRVTLRCSPRSGDLSVYWYQQSLDQGLQFLIQYYNGEERAKGNILERFSAQQFPDLHSELNLSSLELGDSALYFCASSPQGADTIYFGEGSWLTVV.

The count of this clone is one. The V gene is TRBV19, the J gene TRBJ1-1; D remains ambiguous. The CDR3 is 13 residues long. Germline V CDR1 and CDR2: LNHDA, SQIVND (reference sequence). Trimming left V 6 bases short and J 6 bases short, with 14 bases between. The CDR3 loop reads CASRLQEGPEAFF. As DNA, the CDR3 is TGTGCCAGTAGGCTTCAGGAAGGCCCTGAAGCTTTCTTT.

This sequence joins TRBV18 and TRBJ1-3; weak D call: TRBD1 (5 bases). The CDR3 covers 15 residues. Germline V gives CDR1 KGHSH, CDR2 LQKENI. V was cut by 3 bases and J by 1 base, with 10 bases left in between. CDR3 coding DNA: TGTGCCAGCTCACCGGGCCAGGGTTCTGGAAACACCATATATTTT. Translated: CASSPGQGSGNTIYF.

This chain links TRBV4-3 with TRBJ1-1; possibly TRBD1 for D (5 bases). The V end was cut by 0 bases, the J end by 3 bases, with 8 bases between. CDR3 length: 14 residues. Germline V gives CDR1 LGHNA, CDR2 YSLEER. In DNA, the CDR3 is TGCGCCAGCAGCCAAGAAGGGGTTGACACTGAAGCTTTCTTT. This gives the protein CASSQEGVDTEAFF.

The chain joins TRBV27 to TRBJ2-1, with 13 bases matching TRBD2. CDR3 length equals 17 residues. Looked up from germline, CDR1 is MNHEY and CDR2 is SMNVEV (reference sequence). The J segment lost 8 bases and the V segment lost 6 bases, leaving 13 bases of the junction unmatched. CDR3 sequence reads: CASRETTSGRFLDEQFF. The CDR3 nucleotides are TGTGCCAGCAGAGAGACGACTAGCGGGAGGTTCTTGGATGAGCAGTTCTTC.

V gene TRBV7-2 combines with J gene TRBJ2-5; D gene unclear. The V gene's germline CDR1 is SGHTA and CDR2 FQGNSA. V lost 1 base and J lost 11, with 14 bases in between. The length of the CDR3 is 13 residues. This chain's CDR3 is CASSLESGNSQYF. The DNA for the CDR3 is TGTGCCAGCAGCTTAGAAAGTGGAAACAGTCAGTACTTC.

The chain couples TRBV25-1 to TRBJ2-7; 7 bases agree with TRBD2. The V and J ends lost 4 bases and 7 bases, in that order; junction bases with no gene match: 13. The CDR3 sequence is 15 residues long. Germline values: CDR1 MGHDK, CDR2 SYGVNS. This CDR3 is CASSVGRGNGGEQYF. For the CDR3, the DNA is TGTGCCAGCAGTGTTGGGCGGGGGAATGGGGGGGAGCAGTACTTC.

This clone came up a few times. Other DNA variants within this sample encode the same CDR3. The chain is built from TRBV9 and TRBJ1-1; no clear D gene. The V gene's germline CDR1 is SGDLS and CDR2 YYNGEE. Trimming removed 0 bases from V and 4 bases from J, with 7 bases in between. This CDR3 region has 13 residues. In DNA form, the CDR3 reads TGTGCCAGCAGCGTAGGAGGATCCACTGAAGCTTTCTTT. Its translation is CASSVGGSTEAFF.

The chain joins TRBV30 to TRBJ1-4; D not resolved. The V end lost 2 bases, the J end lost 8 bases, and 9 bases lay between the germline ends. This CDR3 comprises 12 residues. CDR1 GTSNPN and CDR2 SVGIG come from the germline V gene (reference sequence). The CDR3 nucleotides read TGTGCCTGGAGTATAATCCGGGAAAAACTGTTTTTT. It is translated as CAWSIIREKLFF.

This clone was recorded once. The chain links TRBV12-5 to TRBJ2-2; D remains ambiguous. The germline gives CDR1 LGHNT, CDR2 FRNRAP. The CDR3 has 14 amino acids. Trimming shortened V by 2 bases and J by 2 bases, and 6 bases separated the two germline ends. The CDR3 bases are TGTGCTAGTGGTTTGCAGGAAAACACCGGGGAGCTGTTTTTT. Its protein product is CASGLQENTGELFF. Together with reference TRBV12-5 and TRBJ2-2, the CDR3 gives the full variable domain: DARVTQTPRHKVTEMGQEVTMRCQPILGHNTVFWYRQTMMQGLELLAYFRNRAPLDDSGMPKDRFSAEMPDATLATLKIQPSEPRDSAVYFCASGLQENTGELFFGEGSRLTVL.

This sequence joins TRBV6-5 and TRBJ1-3, with a tentative D call TRBD1 (5 bases). Germline CDR1 and CDR2: MNHEY and SVGAGI. The CDR3 spans 15 residues. V lost 8 bases, J lost 2 bases, and 16 bases lay in between. The CDR3 sequence is CASSRSRGPGNTIYF. The CDR3 DNA reads as TGTGCCAGCTCGCGATCGCGGGGCCCTGGAAACACCATATATTTT.

V is TRBV9 and J is TRBJ2-5; 10 nucleotides agree with TRBD1. There are 16 residues in the CDR3. J was trimmed by 5 bases and V by 3 bases; bases with no gene match: 10. The germline gives CDR1 SGDLS, CDR2 YYNGEE. Written as DNA, the CDR3 is TGTGCCAGCAGCGGAGCAACCGGGACAGGGGTGGAGACCCAGTACTTC. The encoded protein is CASSGATGTGVETQYF.

The rearrangement links TRBV29-1 to TRBJ1-2; D not resolved. The CDR3 length is 12 residues. V shed 3 bases and J shed 5 bases, with 10 bases lying between them. Germline lookup yields CDR1 SQVTM and CDR2 ANQGSEA. In DNA form, the CDR3 reads TGCAGCGTTGACAGAAAAATTTATGGCTACACCTTC. Encoded protein: CSVDRKIYGYTF.

J is TRBJ1-6 and V is TRBV2; 7 bases align to TRBD1. V trimming: 4 bases; J trimming: 9 bases; junction bases outside the gene matches: 6. The germline CDR1 and CDR2 sequences are SNHLY and FYNNEI. This CDR3 has 14 residues. CDR3 in amino acids: CASSAGQEVSPLHF. CDR3 coding DNA: TGTGCCAGCAGTGCAGGACAGGAGGTTTCACCCCTCCACTTT.

This sequence joins TRBV4-2 and TRBJ1-1, with 7 positions matching TRBD1. From germline, CDR1 is LGHNA and CDR2 YNFKEQ. Germline trimming cut 3 bases from V and 4 bases from J; bases unmatched to any gene: 8. This CDR3 contains 15 residues. The CDR3 here is CASSHRTGEATEAFF. The CDR3 DNA is TGTGCCAGCAGCCACCGGACAGGTGAGGCCACTGAAGCTTTCTTT.

The chain joins TRBV11-3 to TRBJ2-2; D may be TRBD2 (6 bases). This CDR3 is built from 18 residues. Between the trimmed V and J ends, which lost 0 bases and 2 bases, there was a span of 16 bases. Germline CDR1 SGHNT, CDR2 YENEEA. The CDR3 DNA reads TGTGCCAGCAGCTTAGAAGGTGGAGGGATCGGAAACACCGGGGAGCTGTTTTTT. Its protein product is CASSLEGGGIGNTGELFF.

This chain links TRBV10-2 with TRBJ2-2; 8 nucleotides match TRBD1. The CDR3 has 15 amino acids. With 2 bases clipped from V and 6 bases from J, the junction kept 5 bases outside the gene matches. CDR1 is WSHSY, CDR2 SAAADI, per germline. CDR3 bases: TGCGCCAGCAGTGAGAAGACAGGGGACCCCGGGGAGCTGTTTTTT. As protein: CASSEKTGDPGELFF.

This clone came up a few times. The V gene is TRBV30, the J gene TRBJ2-6, with 8 bases matching TRBD1. After removal of 2 bases from V and 0 bases from J, the junction contained 3 bases not matched to a gene. The CDR3 has 16 residues. CDR1 and CDR2 from the germline V gene are GTSNPN and SVGIG (reference sequence). The CDR3 here is CAWSFTGGSGANVLTF. In DNA form, the CDR3 reads TGTGCCTGGAGTTTTACAGGGGGCTCTGGGGCCAACGTCCTGACTTTC.

The CDR3 sequence: CASSYYQGKDGYTF. The CDR3 nucleotides read TGTGCCAGCAGTTACTATCAGGGGAAGGATGGCTACACCTTC. V is TRBV6-5 and J is TRBJ1-2, with a tentative D call TRBD1 (6 bases). In germline, CDR1 is MNHEY, CDR2 SVGAGI. V gave up 1 base and J gave up 6 bases, with 12 bases separating them. This CDR3 has 14 amino acids.